One sample yielded the 8 T cell receptor beta chains listed below, sequenced in a study of metastatic and nonmetastatic thyroid tumors. TCRdb redid the clone calls on the PCR reads using MiXCR. The profile covers about 33,000 clones, with approximately 15% appearing a single time and under 5% taken by the ten largest. Until they underwent thyroid surgery, no patient had received any treatment. The specimen sequenced was blood. These receptors were taken from a female donor with papillary thyroid cancer or a benign thyroid nodule (not recorded which). Some clones in this sample may be carry-over from other donors' samples.

This clone was picked up a small number of times. The chain couples TRBV5-4 to TRBJ1-6; TRBD1 agrees at 8 bases. From germline, CDR1 is SGHNT and CDR2 YYREEE (reference sequence). J gave up 7 bases and V 4 bases, and 7 bases lay outside the gene matches. The CDR3 totals 15 residues. CDR3 coding DNA: TGTGCCAGCAGCGGTCGACAGGGGCGGAATTCACCCCTCCACTTT. Encoded protein: CASSGRQGRNSPLHF.

This clone is deemed medium-sized. The J gene is TRBJ1-3, the V gene TRBV6-8; the D gene is possibly TRBD1 (5 bases). V was cut by 2 bases and J by 4 bases, with 12 bases left in between. The CDR3 length is 15 residues. Germline V lookup: CDR1 MNHGY, CDR2 SAAAGT. The CDR3 reads CASSYTDKTGNTIYF. CDR3 coding DNA: TGTGCCAGCAGTTACACGGACAAGACCGGAAACACCATATATTTT.

This clone was detected many times. The J gene is TRBJ2-1, the V gene TRBV3-1; weak D call: TRBD2 (5 bases). There are 12 residues in the CDR3. V shed 3 bases and J shed 8 bases, with 8 bases lying between them. Per germline, CDR1 LGHDT and CDR2 YNNKEL (reference sequence). The CDR3 coding sequence is TGTGCCAGCAGCCATATGGGAGATGAGCAGTTCTTC. It is translated as CASSHMGDEQFF.

This clone was found many times. This rearrangement joins TRBV28 to TRBJ1-2; a weak D match, TRBD1 (5 bases). Germline V gene lookup returns CDR1 MDHEN and CDR2 SYDVKM. V lost 5 bases and J 6 bases, leaving 16 bases between the germline ends. This CDR3 region has 14 residues. In nucleotides, the CDR3 is TGTGCCAGCAGTGAATCGACAGCTCCCCATGGCTACACCTTC. Translating gives CASSESTAPHGYTF.

This clone was picked up many times. This chain links TRBV4-1 with TRBJ1-5; D is perhaps TRBD1 (5 bases). Germline CDR1 is MGHRA and CDR2 is YSYEKL. This CDR3 is built from 16 residues. Between the trimmed V and J ends, which lost 0 bases and 5 bases, there was a span of 14 bases. CDR3 residues: CASSQEASGRDQPQHF. CDR3 bases: TGCGCCAGCAGCCAAGAAGCGTCAGGGCGCGATCAGCCCCAGCATTTT.

This chain uses TRBV30 with TRBJ1-2; 8 nucleotides match TRBD1. V shed 5 bases, J shed 4 bases, and the junction held 9 bases outside the gene matches. This CDR3 region has 14 residues. The V gene's germline CDR1 is GTSNPN and CDR2 SVGIG (reference sequence). This CDR3 is CAWQTGGKSYGYTF. CDR3 nucleotides: TGTGCCTGGCAAACAGGGGGGAAAAGCTATGGCTACACCTTC.

This clone is labeled as medium-sized. The chain couples TRBV6-1 to TRBJ2-7; 10 bases are a match to TRBD1. Germline V lookup: CDR1 MNHNS, CDR2 SASEGT. CDR3 length equals 15 residues. Unmatched junction bases numbered 10, after V lost 5 bases and J lost 6 bases. The CDR3 loop reads CASSPPDRGVTEQYF. The CDR3 nucleotides read TGTGCCAGCAGTCCGCCGGACAGGGGGGTTACCGAGCAGTACTTC.

The J gene is TRBJ2-3, the V gene TRBV6-1; TRBD2 matches at 7 bases. Trimming took 2 bases from V and 4 from J; bases not matched to a gene: 6. Germline-derived CDR1 and CDR2 are MNHNS and SASEGT. The CDR3 spans 15 residues. CDR3 DNA: TGTGCCAGCAGTGAATCGTCTAGCGGTCCAGATACGCAGTATTTT. This sequence encodes CASSESSSGPDTQYF.